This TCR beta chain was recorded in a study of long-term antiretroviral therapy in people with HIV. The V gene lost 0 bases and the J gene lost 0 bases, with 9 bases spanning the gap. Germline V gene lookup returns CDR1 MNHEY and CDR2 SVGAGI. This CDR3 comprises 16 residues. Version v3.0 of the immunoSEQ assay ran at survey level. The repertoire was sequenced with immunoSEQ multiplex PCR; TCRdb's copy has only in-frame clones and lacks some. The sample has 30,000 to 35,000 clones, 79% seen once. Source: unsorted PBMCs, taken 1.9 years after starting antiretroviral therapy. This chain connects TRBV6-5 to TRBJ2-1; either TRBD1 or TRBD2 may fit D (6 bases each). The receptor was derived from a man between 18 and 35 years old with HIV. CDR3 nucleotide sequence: TGTGCCAGCAGTTACTCGGGGGGCAGCTCCTACAATGAGCAGTTCTTC. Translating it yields CASSYSGGSSYNEQFF.